This is a list of T cell receptor beta chains from one sample in a study of cytomegalovirus exposure and HLA in healthy donors. Generated by immunoSEQ multiplex PCR, the TCRdb table keeps only in-frame clones and is missing some. Altogether under 200,000 clones are present, 65% to 80% being singletons, with the ten largest covering nearly 4.5%. Sample: PBMCs. All receptors come from a young woman in good health and CMV-seropositive. Both conserved end residues are part of each CDR3. A D gene is named only where the DNA matches it firmly. Part of the rows lack a size; the others show once, few, many or a class for expanded clones.

d_call: -
j_call: TRBJ1-1
v_call: TRBV7-2
clone_size: -
cdr3_nt: TGTGCCAGCAGCTTAAGGAGTGGTAGGAACACTGAAGCTTTCTTT
cdr3_aa: CASSLRSGRNTEAFF

d_call: -
j_call: TRBJ1-2
v_call: TRBV19
clone_size: -
cdr3_nt: TGTGCCAGTAGTATGCAGGGGTACTATGGCTACACCTTC
cdr3_aa: CASSMQGYYGYTF

d_call: TRBD2
j_call: TRBJ2-5
v_call: TRBV5-5
clone_size: -
cdr3_nt: TGTGCCAGCAGCTCACTGGGACTAGCGGATCAAGAGACCCAGTACTTC
cdr3_aa: CASSSLGLADQETQYF

d_call: TRBD1
j_call: TRBJ1-5
v_call: TRBV7-2
clone_size: -
cdr3_nt: TGTGCCAGCAGCTTACAGGGGGTCTCCAGTCAGCCCCAGCATTTT
cdr3_aa: CASSLQGVSSQPQHF

d_call: -
j_call: TRBJ1-2
v_call: TRBV5-5
clone_size: -
cdr3_nt: TGTGCCAGCAGCTTGCTTCACACAGGAGAATATGGCTACACCTTC
cdr3_aa: CASSLLHTGEYGYTF

d_call: -
j_call: TRBJ1-2
v_call: TRBV27
clone_size: few
cdr3_nt: TGTGCCACCGGACATAACTATGGCTACACCTTC
cdr3_aa: CATGHNYGYTF

d_call: -
j_call: TRBJ1-3
v_call: TRBV6-6
clone_size: -
cdr3_nt: TGTGCCAGCAGTTACTCGCAAGGCCGGGGGGACACCATATATTTT
cdr3_aa: CASSYSQGRGDTIYF

d_call: -
j_call: TRBJ1-2
v_call: TRBV6-5
clone_size: -
cdr3_nt: TGTGCCAGCAGTTACTCGTTAGGGGACTATGGCTACACCTTC
cdr3_aa: CASSYSLGDYGYTF

d_call: -
j_call: TRBJ2-2
v_call: TRBV9
clone_size: -
cdr3_nt: TGTGCCAGCAGCGTAGTTGGTAGTGGGAGCCCCAACACCGGGGAGCTGTTTTTT
cdr3_aa: CASSVVGSGSPNTGELFF

d_call: TRBD1
j_call: TRBJ1-2
v_call: TRBV27
clone_size: -
cdr3_nt: TGTGCCAGCAGTTTAAGAAGGGGACAGGGGCACTATGGCTACACCTTC
cdr3_aa: CASSLRRGQGHYGYTF

d_call: TRBD2
j_call: TRBJ2-5
v_call: TRBV11-3
clone_size: once
cdr3_nt: TGTGCCAGCAGACTAGCGGGAGATGCCTATTGGGCCCAGTACTTC
cdr3_aa: CASRLAGDAYWAQYF

d_call: -
j_call: TRBJ2-6
v_call: TRBV9
clone_size: -
cdr3_nt: TGTGCCAGCAGCGTGCGAGAGTCTGGGGCCAACGTCCTGACTTTC
cdr3_aa: CASSVRESGANVLTF

d_call: -
j_call: TRBJ2-7
v_call: TRBV27
clone_size: once
cdr3_nt: TGTGCCAGCAGTTTAACAGACTCCTACGAGCAGTACTTC
cdr3_aa: CASSLTDSYEQYF

d_call: -
j_call: TRBJ1-1
v_call: TRBV21-1
clone_size: -
cdr3_nt: TGTGCCAGCCGCTACAGGGGGAACTCTGAAGCTTTCTTT
cdr3_aa: CASRYRGNSEAFF

d_call: -
j_call: TRBJ1-2
v_call: TRBV29-1
clone_size: -
cdr3_nt: TGCAGCGTGGGGGATGAGGAGGGTTCGGTATACGGCTACACCTTC
cdr3_aa: CSVGDEEGSVYGYTF

d_call: -
j_call: TRBJ2-2
v_call: TRBV27
clone_size: -
cdr3_nt: TGTGCCAGCAGTTTATCTTGGGGGCAGGGGCTAGTCACCGGGGAGCTGTTTTTT
cdr3_aa: CASSLSWGQGLVTGELFF

d_call: -
j_call: TRBJ2-5
v_call: TRBV5-6
clone_size: once
cdr3_nt: TGTGCCAGCAGCTTTGACAGGACATCCCAAGAGACCCAGTACTTC
cdr3_aa: CASSFDRTSQETQYF

d_call: TRBD1
j_call: TRBJ2-1
v_call: TRBV18
clone_size: -
cdr3_nt: TGTGCCAGCTCAACTTCCGGGACAGGGGTTGGGGAGCAGTTCTTC
cdr3_aa: CASSTSGTGVGEQFF

d_call: -
j_call: TRBJ1-1
v_call: TRBV19
clone_size: -
cdr3_nt: TGTGCCACCCAATTGTCTTTCTTT
cdr3_aa: CATQLSFF

d_call: -
j_call: TRBJ1-1
v_call: TRBV7-8
clone_size: -
cdr3_nt: TGTGCCAGCAGCAAAGGAGGAATGAACACTGAAGCTTTCTTT
cdr3_aa: CASSKGGMNTEAFF

d_call: -
j_call: TRBJ2-7
v_call: TRBV6-1
clone_size: -
cdr3_nt: TGTGCCACCTACCGGGACACCACCTACGAGCAGTACTTC
cdr3_aa: CATYRDTTYEQYF

d_call: TRBD2
j_call: TRBJ2-3
v_call: TRBV2
clone_size: once
cdr3_nt: TGTGCCAGCAGTGATCAAATTGGCGGCGGGAGGACAGATACGCAGTATTTT
cdr3_aa: CASSDQIGGGRTDTQYF

d_call: -
j_call: TRBJ2-7
v_call: TRBV15
clone_size: -
cdr3_nt: TGTGCCACCAGCAGAGATCGGGGGGCCAACTACGAGCAGTACTTC
cdr3_aa: CATSRDRGANYEQYF

d_call: -
j_call: TRBJ2-3
v_call: TRBV10-1
clone_size: -
cdr3_nt: TGCGCCAGCAGTGACAGCGACCTTGGCACAGATACGCAGTATTTT
cdr3_aa: CASSDSDLGTDTQYF